These 5 T cell receptor beta chains came from one sample sequenced in a study of blood T cell repertoires in COVID-19. The table came from immunoSEQ multiplex PCR; TCRdb's copy has only in-frame clones and leaves some out. The top ten clones hold around 7.8% of a sample with 270,000 or so clones, over 75% of them seen once. Sequenced sample: peripheral blood. Receptors were obtained from a human donor in a cohort sampled during active COVID-19.

The V and J genes are TRBV11-2 and TRBJ2-3; unclear D gene. Germline values: CDR1 SGHAT, CDR2 FQNNGV. The CDR3 extends over 16 amino acids. The V and J ends lost 1 base and 2 bases respectively, with 13 bases between them. The DNA for the CDR3 is TGTGCCAGCAGCTTAGGGGCCGCCTGGTCCACAGATACGCAGTATTTT. Its translation: CASSLGAAWSTDTQYF.

V gene TRBV9 combines with J gene TRBJ2-5, with 8 bases matching TRBD2. V lost 0 bases, J lost 4 bases, and 8 bases stayed unmatched. The CDR3 is 16 amino acids. Germline V lookup: CDR1 SGDLS, CDR2 YYNGEE. CDR3 bases: TGTGCCAGCAGCGTAGGATCGGGGGGGCTAGGAGAGACCCAGTACTTC. Residues: CASSVGSGGLGETQYF.

The CDR3 sequence: CASSLARGTSAEQYF. The CDR3 region has the DNA TGTGCCAGCAGCTTAGCGCGGGGGACTAGCGCCGAGCAGTACTTC. V usage is TRBV7-2 and J usage is TRBJ2-7, with 10 bases lining up with TRBD2. The CDR3 covers 15 residues. Looked up from germline, CDR1 is SGHTA and CDR2 is FQGNSA. V lost 0 bases and J lost 6; bases outside the gene matches: 5.

The chain joins TRBV18 to TRBJ2-7, with 7 positions matching TRBD1. The germline V gene has CDR1 KGHSH and CDR2 LQKENI. The CDR3 runs 16 residues. V was clipped by 1 base and J by 2 bases; unmatched bases: 8. The CDR3 DNA reads as TGTGCCAGCTCACCACGGCAGGGGGAGTTCACCTACGAGCAGTACTTC. Translated, it gives CASSPRQGEFTYEQYF.

The V gene is TRBV6-1, the J gene TRBJ1-6; tentatively, D is TRBD1 (6 bases). V lost 6 bases and J lost 10, with 13 bases in between. Germline lookup yields CDR1 MNHNS and CDR2 SASEGT. The CDR3 loop spans 13 amino acids. CDR3 region: CASSDRQGSPLHF. The CDR3 nucleotides are TGTGCCAGCAGCGACAGGCAGGGCTCACCCCTCCACTTT.